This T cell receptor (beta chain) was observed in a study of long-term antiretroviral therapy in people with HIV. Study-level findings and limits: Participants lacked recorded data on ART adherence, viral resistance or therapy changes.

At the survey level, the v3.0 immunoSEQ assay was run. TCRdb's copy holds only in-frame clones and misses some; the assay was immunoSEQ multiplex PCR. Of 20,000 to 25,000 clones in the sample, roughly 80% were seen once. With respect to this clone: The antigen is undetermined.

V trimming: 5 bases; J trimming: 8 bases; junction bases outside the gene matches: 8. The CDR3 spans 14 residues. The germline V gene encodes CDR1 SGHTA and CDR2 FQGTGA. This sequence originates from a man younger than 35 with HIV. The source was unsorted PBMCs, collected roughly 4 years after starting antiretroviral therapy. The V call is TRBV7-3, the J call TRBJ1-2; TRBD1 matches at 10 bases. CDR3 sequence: CASSLETGGAGYTF. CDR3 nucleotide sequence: TGTGCCAGCAGCCTGGAGACAGGGGGCGCGGGCTACACCTTC.